This is a list of T cell receptor beta chains from one sample in a study of radiotherapy plus CTLA-4 blockade in lung cancer. Sequenced by immunoSEQ multiplex PCR; TCRdb stores in-frame clones only, minus some. The sample includes tens of thousands of clones, less than 85% of them seen just once. The material was peripheral blood, obtained from a patient treated with radiotherapy plus ipilimumab. The receptors here all came from a human donor with non-small cell lung cancer whose response to radiotherapy plus ipilimumab could not be evaluated. Some clones in this sample may be carry-over from other donors' samples. Each CDR3 is given with its conserved first and last residue. A D gene is named only where the DNA matches it firmly. A row's size may be missing; if present it is once, few, many or a size class.

CDR3 protein,CDR3 DNA,J gene,D gene,V gene,clone size
CAISDMNTEAFF,TGTGCCATCAGTGATATGAACACTGAAGCTTTCTTT,TRBJ1-1,.,TRBV10-3,.
CASSQDFLPGSSYNEQFF,TGTGCCAGCAGCCAAGATTTCCTCCCCGGTAGCTCCTACAATGAGCAGTTCTTC,TRBJ2-1,.,TRBV4-2,.
CASSQGGGVDGYTF,TGTGCCAGCAGCCAGGGAGGGGGGGTAGATGGCTACACCTTC,TRBJ1-2,.,TRBV6-5,.
CASSPWGDLGETQYF,TGTGCCAGCAGTCCCTGGGGGGACTTAGGAGAGACCCAGTACTTC,TRBJ2-5,.,TRBV27,few
CASSPGTDFYEQYF,TGTGCCAGCAGCCCCGGAACGGACTTCTACGAGCAGTACTTC,TRBJ2-7,.,TRBV6-5,.
CASSQATGSQPQHF,TGTGCCAGCAGTCAGGCGACAGGATCTCAGCCCCAGCATTTT,TRBJ1-5,.,TRBV2,.
CASSTREANYGYTF,TGTGCCAGCAGTACCCGAGAGGCGAACTATGGCTACACCTTC,TRBJ1-2,.,TRBV6-6,.
CASSLGAGGWNEQFF,TGTGCCAGCAGCTTGGGTGCGGGGGGGTGGAATGAGCAGTTCTTC,TRBJ2-1,TRBD2,TRBV5-6,.
CASTAGFNYGYTF,TGTGCCAGCACCGCGGGGTTTAACTATGGCTACACCTTC,TRBJ1-2,.,TRBV6-1,.
CASSGSGGSYNEQFF,TGTGCCAGCAGTGGTAGCGGGGGTTCCTACAATGAGCAGTTCTTC,TRBJ2-1,TRBD2,TRBV2,.
CASSSSEDYNTPPYEQYF,TGTGCCAGCAGCTCCTCGGAGGATTATAACACCCCCCCCTACGAGCAGTACTTC,TRBJ2-7,.,TRBV28,.
CASSLAATGGPKNIQYF,TGCGCCAGCAGCTTGGCCGCGACAGGGGGTCCGAAAAACATTCAGTACTTC,TRBJ2-4,TRBD1,TRBV5-1,.
CASRGGQGYSPLHF,TGTGCCAGCAGGGGGGGACAGGGTTATTCACCCCTCCACTTT,TRBJ1-6,TRBD1,TRBV2,.
CASSPEGSYGYTF,TGTGCCAGCAGCCCCGAGGGAAGCTATGGCTACACCTTC,TRBJ1-2,.,TRBV4-2,.
CASSFNSLSGEQYF,TGTGCCAGCAGCTTCAACAGCCTATCTGGGGAGCAGTACTTC,TRBJ2-7,.,TRBV5-4,.
CASSLLVTSGGAEETQYF,TGTGCCAGCAGCCTGCTCGTAACTAGCGGGGGGGCGGAAGAGACCCAGTACTTC,TRBJ2-5,TRBD2,TRBV28,.
CASSPRTGRSGNTIYF,TGTGCCAGCTCACCAAGGACAGGTCGCTCTGGAAACACCATATATTTT,TRBJ1-3,TRBD1,TRBV18,few
CASSLPVEEVNTEAFF,TGTGCCAGCAGTCTACCAGTTGAAGAGGTGAACACTGAAGCTTTCTTT,TRBJ1-1,.,TRBV28,.
CASSLRQSNTGELFF,TGCGCCAGCAGCTTGCGTCAGTCGAACACCGGGGAGCTGTTTTTT,TRBJ2-2,.,TRBV5-1,.
CASSQGQGNTGELFF,TGCGCCAGCAGCCAGGGACAGGGGAACACCGGGGAGCTGTTTTTT,TRBJ2-2,TRBD1,TRBV4-1,.
CASSLLSGQPYEQYF,TGTGCCAGCAGTTTGTTGTCAGGTCAACCCTACGAGCAGTACTTC,TRBJ2-7,.,TRBV28,.
CSVEMGGGETQYF,TGCAGCGTTGAAATGGGGGGAGGAGAGACCCAGTACTTC,TRBJ2-5,.,TRBV29-1,once
CASSNAGQSSGNTIYF,TGCGCCAGCAGCAACGCAGGACAGAGCTCTGGAAACACCATATATTTT,TRBJ1-3,.,TRBV5-1,few
CASSLEGDSGFSPLHF,TGTGCCAGCAGCTTGGAAGGGGACAGTGGCTTTTCACCCCTCCACTTT,TRBJ1-6,TRBD1,TRBV7-6,few
CASTPLTATGELFF,TGTGCCAGCACCCCGCTGACAGCCACCGGGGAGCTGTTTTTT,TRBJ2-2,.,TRBV7-9,.
CASSLGQGVNSPLHF,TGCGCCAGCAGCTTGGGACAGGGTGTTAATTCACCCCTCCACTTT,TRBJ1-6,TRBD1,TRBV5-1,.
CASSGTGIYEQYF,TGTGCCAGCAGCGGGACAGGGATTTACGAGCAGTACTTC,TRBJ2-7,TRBD1,TRBV2,once
CASTRESSYNSPLHF,TGTGCCAGCACCCGGGAGAGCTCCTATAATTCACCCCTCCACTTT,TRBJ1-6,.,TRBV6-5,.
CASSLGAASYGQPQHF,TGCGCCAGCAGCTTGGGTGCGGCCAGTTATGGGCAGCCCCAGCATTTT,TRBJ1-5,.,TRBV5-1,.
CASSNPGGMNTEAFF,TGTGCCAGCAGCAACCCGGGGGGGATGAACACTGAAGCTTTCTTT,TRBJ1-1,.,TRBV7-2,.
CASSEDRGLNSPLHF,TGTGCCAGCAGCGAAGACAGGGGCTTGAATTCACCCCTCCACTTT,TRBJ1-6,TRBD1,TRBV5-4,.
CASRTGTGAHEQFF,TGCGCCAGCAGAACCGGGACAGGGGCCCATGAGCAGTTCTTC,TRBJ2-1,TRBD1,TRBV5-1,.
CATYSRTGNSPLHF,TGTGCCACCTACTCGAGGACTGGCAATTCACCCCTCCACTTT,TRBJ1-6,.,TRBV5-6,.
CASSLKREQYF,TGTGCCAGCAGTTTAAAGCGCGAGCAGTACTTC,TRBJ2-7,.,TRBV28,.
CSWVAGGRDTQYF,TGCAGCTGGGTGGCGGGGGGGCGGGATACGCAGTATTTT,TRBJ2-3,TRBD2,TRBV29-1,.
CASSLAQSGELFF,TGTGCCAGCAGCTTGGCACAGTCAGGGGAGCTGTTTTTT,TRBJ2-2,.,TRBV5-6,many
CASRETGKAPNSPLHF,TGTGCCAGCAGAGAAACAGGGAAGGCTCCTAATTCACCCCTCCACTTT,TRBJ1-6,.,TRBV7-9,.
CASSQGTGQQETQYF,TGTGCCAGCAGCCAAGGGACAGGTCAGCAAGAGACCCAGTACTTC,TRBJ2-5,TRBD1,TRBV11-3,few
CASSTPTGYNQPQHF,TGTGCCAGCAGTACCCCGACAGGGTACAATCAGCCCCAGCATTTT,TRBJ1-5,TRBD1,TRBV28,.
CASSITSGPTYEQYF,TGTGCCAGCAGCATCACTAGCGGGCCCACCTACGAGCAGTACTTC,TRBJ2-7,TRBD2,TRBV7-9,.
CASSVGGGNDQPQHF,TGCGCCAGCAGCGTAGGAGGGGGCAACGATCAGCCCCAGCATTTT,TRBJ1-5,TRBD1,TRBV9,.
CASSLTGPATQYF,TGTGCCAGCAGCTTAACGGGGCCAGCCACCCAGTACTTC,TRBJ2-5,.,TRBV7-3,.